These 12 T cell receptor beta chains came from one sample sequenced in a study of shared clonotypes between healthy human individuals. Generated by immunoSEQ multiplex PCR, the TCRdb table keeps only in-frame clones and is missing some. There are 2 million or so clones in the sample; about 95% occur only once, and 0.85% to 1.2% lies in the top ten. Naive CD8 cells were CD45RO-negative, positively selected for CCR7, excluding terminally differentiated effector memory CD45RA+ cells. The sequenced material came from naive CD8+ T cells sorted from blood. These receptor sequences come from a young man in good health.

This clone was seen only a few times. CDR3 residues: CASQEGTGYTF. CDR3 nucleotide sequence: TGTGCCAGTCAGGAGGGGACCGGCTACACCTTC. The chain has TRBV19 and TRBJ1-2; TRBD1 is a possible D gene (5 bases). The ends were cut back, 8 bases at V and 8 bases at J, with 12 bases in the middle. The CDR3 runs to 11 residues. Germline loops: CDR1 LNHDA, CDR2 SQIVND (reference sequence).

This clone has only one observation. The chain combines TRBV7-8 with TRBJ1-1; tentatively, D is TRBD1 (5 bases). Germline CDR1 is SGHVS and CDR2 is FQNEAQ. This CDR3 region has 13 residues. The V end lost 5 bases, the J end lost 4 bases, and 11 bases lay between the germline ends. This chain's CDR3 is CASSVGRLTEAFF. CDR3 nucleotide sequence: TGTGCCAGCAGCGTGGGACGACTCACTGAAGCTTTCTTT.

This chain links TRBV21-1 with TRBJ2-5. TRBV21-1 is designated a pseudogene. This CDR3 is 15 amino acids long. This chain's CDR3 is CASTPLLLAQETQYF. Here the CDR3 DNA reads TGTGCCAGCACCCCCCTGCTGCTGGCGCAAGAGACCCAGTACTTC.

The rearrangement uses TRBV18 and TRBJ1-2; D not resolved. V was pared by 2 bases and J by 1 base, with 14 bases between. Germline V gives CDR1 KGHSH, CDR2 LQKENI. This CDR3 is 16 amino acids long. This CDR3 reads CASSPLSGSYNYGYTF. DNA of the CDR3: TGTGCCAGCTCACCATTATCGGGCTCATATAACTATGGCTACACCTTC.

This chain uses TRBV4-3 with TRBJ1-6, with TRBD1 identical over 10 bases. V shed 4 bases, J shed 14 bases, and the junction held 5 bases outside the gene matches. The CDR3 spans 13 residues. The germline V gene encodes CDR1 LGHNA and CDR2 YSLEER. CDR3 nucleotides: TGCGCCAGCAGCCCGGGACAGGGGCTAACCCTCCACTTT. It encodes CASSPGQGLTLHF.

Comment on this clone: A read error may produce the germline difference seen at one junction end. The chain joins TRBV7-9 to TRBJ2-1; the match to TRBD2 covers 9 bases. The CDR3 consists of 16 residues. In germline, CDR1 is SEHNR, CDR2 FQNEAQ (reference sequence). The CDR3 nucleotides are TGTGCCAGCAGCACGTCCGGGACTAGCTCCCACAATGAGCAGTTCTTC. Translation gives CASSTSGTSSHNEQFF.

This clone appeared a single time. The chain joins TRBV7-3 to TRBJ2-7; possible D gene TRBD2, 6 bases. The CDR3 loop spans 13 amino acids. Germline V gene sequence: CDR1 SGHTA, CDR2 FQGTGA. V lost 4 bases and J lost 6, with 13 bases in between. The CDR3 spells CASSSEVGGEQYF. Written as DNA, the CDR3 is TGTGCCAGCAGCTCAGAGGTCGGGGGCGAGCAGTACTTC.

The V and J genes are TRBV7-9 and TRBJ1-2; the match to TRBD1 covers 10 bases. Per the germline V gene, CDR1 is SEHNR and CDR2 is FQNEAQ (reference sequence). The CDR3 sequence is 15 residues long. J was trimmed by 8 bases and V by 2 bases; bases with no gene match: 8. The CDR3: CASSLPGTGEGGYTF. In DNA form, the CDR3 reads TGTGCCAGCAGCTTACCAGGGACAGGGGAAGGCGGCTACACCTTC.

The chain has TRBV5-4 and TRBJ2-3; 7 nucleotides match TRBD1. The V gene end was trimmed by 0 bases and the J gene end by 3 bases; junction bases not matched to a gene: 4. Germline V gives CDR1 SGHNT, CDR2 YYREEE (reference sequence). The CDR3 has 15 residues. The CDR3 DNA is TGTGCCAGCAGCTTGGTTACAGGGGTAACAGATACGCAGTATTTT. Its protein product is CASSLVTGVTDTQYF. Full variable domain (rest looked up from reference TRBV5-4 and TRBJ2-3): ETGVTQSPTHLIKTRGQQVTLRCSSQSGHNTVSWYQQALGQGPQFIFQYYREEENGRGNFPPRFSGLQFPNYSSELNVNALELDDSALYLCASSLVTGVTDTQYFGPGTRLTVL.

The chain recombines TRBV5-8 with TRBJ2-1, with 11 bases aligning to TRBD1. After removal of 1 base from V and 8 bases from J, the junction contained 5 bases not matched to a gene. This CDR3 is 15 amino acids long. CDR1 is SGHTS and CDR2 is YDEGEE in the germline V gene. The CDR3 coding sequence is TGTGCCAGCAGCTTGAGGACAGGGGGCCTTGATGAGCAGTTCTTC. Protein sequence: CASSLRTGGLDEQFF.

The CDR3 protein is CASSARLSSTDTQYF. CDR3 nucleotides: TGTGCCAGCAGTGCCCGGCTCTCTAGCACAGATACGCAGTATTTT. The rearrangement joins TRBV6-5 to TRBJ2-3; D unclear. The CDR3 spans 15 residues. V dropped 5 bases and J dropped 0 bases, with 12 bases sitting between them. The germline CDR1 and CDR2 sequences are MNHEY and SVGAGI.

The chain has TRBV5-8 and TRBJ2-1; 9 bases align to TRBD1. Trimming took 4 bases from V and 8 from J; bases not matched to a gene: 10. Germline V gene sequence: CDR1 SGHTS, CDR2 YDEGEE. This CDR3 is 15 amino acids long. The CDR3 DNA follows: TGTGCCAGCAGCCTAGGACAGGGGAGAGAAGATGAGCAGTTCTTC. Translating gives CASSLGQGREDEQFF.